This TCR beta chain was observed in a study of beta chain features in type 1 diabetes. Across the study: The patients were much like the healthy donors in age, gender and cell yields. The study, taken as a whole, reports: Lower insertion and higher deletion counts appeared at VDJ junctions in type 1 diabetes patients. Type 1 diabetes patients showed a moderate but significant shortening of TCRB CDR3s in all four CD4+ subsets. It was not settled here whether HLA type affects TCRB rearrangement.

Sorting with CD45RO/CCR7/CD25/CD127/CD95/CD27 yielded naive, central memory, regulatory and stem-like memory CD4+ cells. Germline V CDR1 and CDR2: MNHEY, SVGAGI. The CDR3 sequence is 13 residues long. About this clone itself: Its antigen is not identified. Compared with germline, one end of the junction differs, possibly owing to a read error.

The entirety of the isolated RNA underwent reverse transcription, so expressed TCRB transcripts were sequenced. Measured with immunoSEQ multiplex PCR; TCRdb has only the in-frame clones, and not every one. This sample carries approximately 270,000 clones, about 13% of them seen once, and the ten largest clones take 0.015% to 0.02%. The chain links TRBV6-5 to TRBJ2-7; possible D gene TRBD2, 6 bases. The TCR sequence derives from a man between 25 and 39 years old with type 1 diabetes. Material for sequencing was naive CD4+ T cells from blood. The chain's CDR3 is CASSNSGRYEQYF. The CDR3 DNA follows: TGTGCCAGCAGTAACTCAGGGAGGTACGAGCAGTACTTC.